Following are 24 T cell receptor beta chains from one sample sequenced in a study of blood T cells in healthy people across ages. A J-beta primer mix and a sample-barcoded 5' primer were used in a second PCR of about 7 to 12 cycles. TCRdb fed the 5' RACE reads into MiXCR, producing one record per CDR3 protein. This table has 550,000 to 700,000 distinct CDR3 sequences, roughly 28% appearing once. Sequences were obtained from blood. Every receptor here comes from a woman in her sixties or seventies in good health.

V is TRBV5-1 and J is TRBJ1-1; tentatively, D is TRBD1 (5 bases). Trimming shortened V by 2 bases and J by 8 bases, and 10 bases separated the two germline ends. The CDR3 loop spans 12 amino acids. The V gene's germline CDR1 is SGHRS and CDR2 YFSETQ. The CDR3 DNA reads TGCGCCAGCAGCTTACAGGAGTCAGAAGCTTTCTTT. Encoded protein: CASSLQESEAFF. Variable domain in full (rest from reference TRBV5-1 and TRBJ1-1): KAGVTQTPRYLIKTRGQQVTLSCSPISGHRSVSWYQQTPGQGLQFLFEYFSETQRNKGNFPGRFSGRQFSNSRSEMNVSTLELGDSALYLCASSLQESEAFFGQGTRLTVV.

This clonotype was counted between two and nine times. The V call is TRBV7-3, the J call TRBJ1-1, with 7 positions matching TRBD1. V lost 5 bases and J lost 4; bases outside the gene matches: 10. This CDR3 contains 15 residues. Germline-derived CDR1 and CDR2 are SGHTA and FQGTGA. The CDR3 region has the DNA TGTGCCAGCAGCGTTCAAGGGGGCCTAGGCACTGAAGCTTTCTTT. This gives the protein CASSVQGGLGTEAFF. The full variable domain, completed using reference TRBV7-3 and TRBJ1-1, is GAGVSQTPSNKVTEKGKYVELRCDPISGHTALYWYRQSLGQGPEFLIYFQGTGAADDSGLPNDRFFAVRPEGSVSTLKIQRTERGDSAVYLCASSVQGGLGTEAFFGQGTRLTVV.

The genes are TRBV7-2 and TRBJ2-5; no reliable D call. The V gene's germline CDR1 is SGHTA and CDR2 FQGNSA. The CDR3 spans 14 residues. V lost 3 bases and J lost 5, with 13 bases in between. The CDR3: CASSLLPLLETQYF. The CDR3 DNA sequence: TGTGCCAGCAGCTTGCTTCCTTTGTTGGAGACCCAGTACTTC.

This clonotype has only one observation. V and J are TRBV20-1 and TRBJ2-7; tentatively, D is TRBD2 (6 bases). V lost 4 bases and J lost 6, with 16 bases in between. Germline V gives CDR1 DFQATT, CDR2 SNEGSKA (reference sequence). The CDR3 length is 13 residues. The CDR3 is CSATYRDSIEQYF. The CDR3 region has the DNA TGCAGTGCTACCTACCGGGACTCCATCGAGCAGTACTTC.

Only a few counts were recorded for this clonotype. The rearrangement links TRBV6-2 or TRBV6-3 to TRBJ2-3; possible D gene TRBD2, 6 bases. Germline V gene lookup returns CDR1 MNHEY and CDR2 SVGEGT. The length of the CDR3 is 14 residues. Trimming pared 2 bases from V and 2 bases from J, leaving 8 bases between. CDR3 nucleotides: TGTGCCAGCAGTTACGGCGGGACCACAGATACGCAGTATTTT. Amino acid sequence: CASSYGGTTDTQYF.

The V gene is TRBV20-1, the J gene TRBJ1-2; D is possibly TRBD1 (6 bases). This CDR3 contains 12 residues. Germline CDR1 DFQATT, CDR2 SNEGSKA (reference sequence). The V end was cut by 5 bases, the J end by 7 bases, with 14 bases between. CDR3 bases: TGCAGTGCTTCTCAGGGACAACCTGGCTACACCTTC. This translates into CSASQGQPGYTF.

This clonotype occurred a few times. The rearrangement joins TRBV6-5 to TRBJ2-2; 9 bases fit TRBD2. V was pared by 2 bases and J by 4 bases, with 8 bases of the junction left unmatched. This CDR3 contains 17 residues. The germline gives CDR1 MNHEY, CDR2 SVGAGI. The CDR3 region has the DNA TGTGCCAGCAGTTACCCCCGGCGGGGGGGTGGCACCGGGGAGCTGTTTTTT. This encodes CASSYPRRGGGTGELFF.

The rearrangement links TRBV6-5 to TRBJ1-6; the match to TRBD1 covers 7 bases. V trimming: 7 bases; J trimming: 14 bases; junction bases outside the gene matches: 14. Germline lookup yields CDR1 MNHEY and CDR2 SVGAGI. This CDR3 comprises 14 residues. The CDR3 DNA sequence: TGTGCCAGCAAAGGGGGGACAGTAGGAGCCACCCTCCACTTT. It is translated as CASKGGTVGATLHF.

The chain combines TRBV6-1 with TRBJ1-3; no clear D gene. From germline, CDR1 is MNHNS and CDR2 SASEGT. The CDR3 has 12 amino acids. The germline V and J ends were trimmed by 6 bases and 4 bases, with 7 bases remaining between them. The CDR3 nucleotides are TGTGCCAGCAGAGGGTACGGAAACACCATATATTTT. It yields the protein CASRGYGNTIYF.

This clonotype has just a few counts. V and J are TRBV6-6 and TRBJ1-2; D call uncertain. V lost 5 bases and J 7 bases, leaving 14 bases between the germline ends. Germline lookup yields CDR1 MNHNY and CDR2 SVGAGI (reference sequence). CDR3 length: 13 amino acids. CDR3 DNA: TGTGCCAGCAGTCCGGGTTTGGCCCGTGGCTACACCTTC. The encoded protein is CASSPGLARGYTF.

This clonotype was seen a few times. V gene TRBV20-1 combines with J gene TRBJ2-5; 15 bases are shared with TRBD2. The assigned J gene may be wrong: the sequence end matches TRBJ2-1 better. The CDR3 runs 13 residues. The germline CDR1 and CDR2 sequences are DFQATT and SNEGSKA (reference sequence). The CDR3 is CRTGTSGGNEQFF. The CDR3 DNA sequence: TGCAGGACCGGGACTAGCGGGGGGAATGAGCAGTTCTTC.

The rearrangement joins TRBV12-3 or TRBV12-4 to TRBJ2-4; D remains ambiguous. The CDR3 length is 15 residues. Trimming took 3 bases from V and 3 from J, leaving 12 bases between them. CDR3 DNA sequence: TGTGCCAGCAGTTTGACGGATTTTGACAAAAACATTCAGTACTTC. Encoded protein: CASSLTDFDKNIQYF.

The chain combines TRBV20-1 with TRBJ1-1, with D unresolved. V dropped 5 bases and J dropped 1 base, with 11 bases sitting between them. This CDR3 is built from 13 residues. CDR1 is DFQATT, CDR2 SNEGSKA, per germline (reference sequence). DNA of the CDR3: TGCAGTGCTCCCATAGTCGGGAACACTGAAGCTTTCTTT. Its protein is CSAPIVGNTEAFF.

V gene TRBV10-3 combines with J gene TRBJ2-3, with 8 bases aligning to TRBD2. With 2 bases clipped from V and 5 bases from J, the junction kept 9 bases outside the gene matches. The germline V gene encodes CDR1 ENHRY and CDR2 SYGVKD. The CDR3 sequence is 16 residues long. DNA for the CDR3: TGTGCCATCAGTGAGATAGAGGGGCTAGCGGGAGATACGCAGTATTTT. It codes for CAISEIEGLAGDTQYF.

V gene TRBV7-2 combines with J gene TRBJ2-7; 10 bases match TRBD2. Trimming at V came to 6 bases and at J to 10 bases, leaving 15 bases not matched to a gene. The CDR3 length is 15 residues. Germline CDR1 reads SGHTA; CDR2 reads FQGNSA. CDR3 DNA sequence: TGTGCCAGCAGTCAACCACTAGCGGGGCAAGAGGCCCAGTACTTC. Translated, it gives CASSQPLAGQEAQYF. The whole variable domain, filled in from reference TRBV7-2 and TRBJ2-7, reads GAGVSQSPSNKVTEKGKDVELRCDPISGHTALYWYRQSLGQGLEFLIYFQGNSAPDKSGLPSDRFSAERTGGSVSTLTIQRTQQEDSAVYLCASSQPLAGQEAQYFGPGTRLTVT.

The chain couples TRBV29-1 to TRBJ1-4; D is unresolved. CDR1 and CDR2 from the germline V gene are SQVTM and ANQGSEA. CDR3 length equals 12 residues. The germline V and J ends were trimmed by 3 bases and 8 bases, with 10 bases remaining between them. CDR3 in amino acids: CSVDGLGEKLFF. DNA of the CDR3: TGCAGCGTTGATGGGTTAGGGGAAAAACTGTTTTTT.

A few counts support this clonotype. This chain uses TRBV20-1 with TRBJ1-2; the D gene is possibly TRBD1 (5 bases). Germline CDR1 DFQATT, CDR2 SNEGSKA (reference sequence). V lost 1 base and J 3 bases, leaving 12 bases between the germline ends. The CDR3 totals 14 residues. The CDR3 bases are TGCAGTGCTAGAGTCCGGGACCGAGACTATGGCTACACCTTC. Protein product: CSARVRDRDYGYTF.

The table lists this clonotype with a few counts. The rearrangement links TRBV20-1 to TRBJ2-7; perhaps TRBD1 as D (5 bases). Looked up from germline, CDR1 is DFQATT and CDR2 is SNEGSKA (reference sequence). V shed 4 bases and J shed 1 base, with 11 bases lying between them. The length of the CDR3 is 13 residues. The CDR3 here is CSATQGISYEQYF. The CDR3 DNA reads as TGCAGTGCTACGCAGGGTATATCCTACGAGCAGTACTTC.

The CDR3 is CASRSAIQETQYF. CDR3 nucleotides: TGCGCCAGCAGATCGGCGATCCAAGAGACCCAGTACTTC. The genes are TRBV5-1 and TRBJ2-7; no reliable D call. The last part of the DNA fits TRBJ2-5 better; the J call may be wrong. This CDR3 region has 13 residues. Per germline, CDR1 SGHRS and CDR2 YFSETQ.

This clonotype was seen more than once but under ten times. V and J are TRBV5-1 and TRBJ2-1; D call uncertain. Germline lookup yields CDR1 SGHRS and CDR2 YFSETQ. The V end lost 0 bases, the J end lost 10 bases, and 11 bases lay between the germline ends. This CDR3 contains 13 residues. The CDR3 loop reads CASSLVSLSEQFF. CDR3 DNA: TGCGCCAGCAGCTTGGTCAGCCTCTCGGAGCAGTTCTTC.

Concerning this clonotype: One end of the junction varies from germline; a read error may be responsible. The chain joins TRBV7-9 to TRBJ2-6; D is unresolved. The CDR3 totals 11 residues. CDR1 and CDR2 (germline): SEHNR, FQNEAQ (reference sequence). The CDR3 here is CASSPASVLTF. The CDR3 DNA follows: TGTGCCAGCAGCCCCGCCAGCGTCCTGACTTTC. Together with reference TRBV7-9 and TRBJ2-6, the CDR3 gives the full variable domain: DTGVSQNPRHKITKRGQNVTFRCDPISEHNRLYWYRQTLGQGPEFLTYFQNEAQLEKSRLLSDRFSAERPKGSFSTLEIQRTEQGDSAMYLCASSPASVLTFGAGSRLTVL.

The chain recombines TRBV12-3 or TRBV12-4 with TRBJ2-1, with D possibly matching TRBD2 (5 bases). The CDR3 totals 14 residues. V gave up 5 bases and J gave up 8 bases, with 16 bases separating them. The CDR3 DNA reads as TGTGCCAGCAGTACACACACCGGGCGGGATGAGCAGTTCTTC. It codes for CASSTHTGRDEQFF.

This clonotype showed up just a few times. The chain couples TRBV5-1 to TRBJ1-4; weak D call: TRBD1 (5 bases). The CDR3 extends over 14 amino acids. The V gene's germline CDR1 is SGHRS and CDR2 YFSETQ. The V end lost 4 bases, the J end lost 5 bases, and 12 bases lay between the germline ends. In DNA form, the CDR3 reads TGCGCCAGCAGCCCGTTGGGGGGAAATGAAAAACTGTTTTTT. Translation gives CASSPLGGNEKLFF.

This clonotype was seen a few times. The V and J genes are TRBV29-1 and TRBJ2-6; TRBD2 matches at 7 bases. CDR1 is SQVTM and CDR2 is ANQGSEA in the germline V gene. The CDR3 spans 14 residues. With 4 bases clipped from V and 0 bases from J, the junction kept 0 bases outside the gene matches. The CDR3 DNA reads TGCAGCGTTGGGGGGGGCTCTGGGGCCAACGTCCTGACTTTC. This gives the protein CSVGGGSGANVLTF. The full variable domain, in which reference TRBV29-1 and TRBJ2-6 provide the parts outside the CDR3, is SAVISQKPSRDICQRGTSLTIQCQVDSQVTMMFWYRQQPGQSLTLIATANQGSEATYESGFVIDKFPISRPNLTFSTLTVSNMSPEDSSIYLCSVGGGSGANVLTFGAGSRLTVL.